This T cell receptor (beta chain) was documented in a study of T cell responses to AZD1222 COVID-19 vaccine. Study-wide results and caveats: It should be noted that donors were predominantly white British and more often female, and clonal diversity was possibly underestimated. Along spike, vaccine-associated CD4 TCRs were found throughout, with dominance at 160-218 and 743-854. Among those given AZD1222, only five or six were seropositive at baseline.

CDR3 length: 13 amino acids. V lost 0 bases and J 6 bases, leaving 10 bases between the germline ends. Germline V gene lookup returns CDR1 GTSNPN and CDR2 SVGIG (reference sequence). The table came from immunoSEQ multiplex PCR; TCRdb's copy has only in-frame clones and leaves some out. Among some 98,000 clones listed, around nine tenths were seen once. Regarding this clone: Its antigen is as yet unknown.

This clonotype was obtained from an adult who received the AZD1222 COVID-19 vaccine. The source was peripheral blood, collected 28 days after the second AZD1222 dose. The V gene is TRBV30, the J gene TRBJ2-3; D not resolved. The CDR3 is CAWSVGSADTQYF. The CDR3 DNA is TGTGCCTGGAGTGTCGGATCAGCTGATACGCAGTATTTT.